The entry that follows covers one TCR beta chain sequence. This record belongs to a study of shared clonotypes between healthy human individuals. As for the study in general: A couple of women and a few men aged 18 to 49 made up the donors.

CDR3 length equals 13 residues. From germline, CDR1 is GTSNPN and CDR2 SVGIG (reference sequence). V dropped 2 bases and J dropped 2 bases, with 10 bases sitting between them. The assay was immunoSEQ multiplex PCR, and TCRdb's table has in-frame clones only and misses some. The sample shows around 2,100,000 clones, about 95% of them seen only once. Selected positively for CCR7 and CD45RO-negative, naive CD8 cells excluded terminally differentiated effector memory CD45RA+ cells. The sample taken for sequencing was naive CD8+ T cells sorted from blood. V gene TRBV30 combines with J gene TRBJ2-7; no definite D call. The source is a man aged 18 to 30 in good health. The CDR3 region has the DNA TGTGCCTGGAGTTGGGATAGGACCTACGAGCAGTACTTC. Translation gives CAWSWDRTYEQYF.